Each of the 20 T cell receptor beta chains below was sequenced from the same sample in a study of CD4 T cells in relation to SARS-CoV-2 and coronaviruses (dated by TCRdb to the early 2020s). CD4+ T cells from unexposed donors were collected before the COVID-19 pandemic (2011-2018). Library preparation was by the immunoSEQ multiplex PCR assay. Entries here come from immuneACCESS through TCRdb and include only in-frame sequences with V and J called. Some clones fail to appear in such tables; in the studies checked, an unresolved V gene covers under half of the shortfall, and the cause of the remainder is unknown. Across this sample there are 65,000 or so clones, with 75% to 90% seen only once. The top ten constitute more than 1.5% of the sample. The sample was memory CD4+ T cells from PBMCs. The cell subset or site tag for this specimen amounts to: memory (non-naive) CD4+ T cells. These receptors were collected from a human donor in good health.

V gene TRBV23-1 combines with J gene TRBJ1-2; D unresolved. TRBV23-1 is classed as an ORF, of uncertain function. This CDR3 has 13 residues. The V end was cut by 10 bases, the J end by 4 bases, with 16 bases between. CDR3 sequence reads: CATINVWRYGYTF. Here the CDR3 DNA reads TGCGCCACCATAAACGTATGGCGCTATGGCTACACCTTC.

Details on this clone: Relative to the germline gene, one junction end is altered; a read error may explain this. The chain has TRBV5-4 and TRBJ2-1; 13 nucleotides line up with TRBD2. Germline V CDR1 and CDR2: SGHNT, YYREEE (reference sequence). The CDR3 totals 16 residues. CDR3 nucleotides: TGTGCCAGCAGGAGAGGACTAGCGGGAGTTTACAGTGAGCAGTTCTTC. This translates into CASRRGLAGVYSEQFF. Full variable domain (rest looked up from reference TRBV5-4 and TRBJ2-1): ETGVTQSPTHLIKTRGQQVTLRCSSQSGHNTVSWYQQALGQGPQFIFQYYREEENGRGNFPPRFSGLQFPNYSSELNVNALELDDSALYLCASRRGLAGVYSEQFFGPGTRLTVL.

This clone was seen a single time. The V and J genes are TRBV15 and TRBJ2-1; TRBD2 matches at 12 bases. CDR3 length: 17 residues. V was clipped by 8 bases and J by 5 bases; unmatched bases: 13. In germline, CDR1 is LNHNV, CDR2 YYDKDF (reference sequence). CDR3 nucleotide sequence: TGTGCCACCGACCCCGGGACTAGCGGGCTGACAAACAATGAGCAGTTCTTC. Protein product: CATDPGTSGLTNNEQFF.

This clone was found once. CDR3 region: CASSLGGPNQGEKLFF. For the CDR3, the DNA is TGTGCCAGCAGCTTAGGAGGTCCAAACCAAGGTGAAAAACTGTTTTTT. V gene TRBV7-9 combines with J gene TRBJ1-4; D remains unclear. The V gene's germline CDR1 is SEHNR and CDR2 FQNEAQ (reference sequence). The CDR3 runs 16 residues. Trimming stripped 1 base from V and 7 bases from J, with 16 bases between.

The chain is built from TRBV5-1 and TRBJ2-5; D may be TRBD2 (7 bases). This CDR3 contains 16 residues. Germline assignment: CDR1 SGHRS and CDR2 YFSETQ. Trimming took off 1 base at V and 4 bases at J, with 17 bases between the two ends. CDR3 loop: CASSLRPSGGIETQYF. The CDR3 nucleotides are TGCGCCAGCAGCTTGAGGCCCTCGGGGGGCATAGAGACCCAGTACTTC.

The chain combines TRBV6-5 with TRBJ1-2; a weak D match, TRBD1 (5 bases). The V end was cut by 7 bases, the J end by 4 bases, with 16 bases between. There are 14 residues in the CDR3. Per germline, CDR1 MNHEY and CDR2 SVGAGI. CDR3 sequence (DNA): TGTGCCAGCAAAAGGTGGCAGGGTGTCTATGGCTACACCTTC. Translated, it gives CASKRWQGVYGYTF.

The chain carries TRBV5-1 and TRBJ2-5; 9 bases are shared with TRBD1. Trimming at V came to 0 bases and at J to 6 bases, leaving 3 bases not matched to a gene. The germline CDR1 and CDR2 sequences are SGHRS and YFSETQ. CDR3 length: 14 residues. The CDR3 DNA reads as TGCGCCAGCAGCTTGGTGACAGGGGGGCAGACCCAGTACTTC. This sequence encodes CASSLVTGGQTQYF. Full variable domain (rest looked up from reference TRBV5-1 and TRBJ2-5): KAGVTQTPRYLIKTRGQQVTLSCSPISGHRSVSWYQQTPGQGLQFLFEYFSETQRNKGNFPGRFSGRQFSNSRSEMNVSTLELGDSALYLCASSLVTGGQTQYFGPGTRLLVL.

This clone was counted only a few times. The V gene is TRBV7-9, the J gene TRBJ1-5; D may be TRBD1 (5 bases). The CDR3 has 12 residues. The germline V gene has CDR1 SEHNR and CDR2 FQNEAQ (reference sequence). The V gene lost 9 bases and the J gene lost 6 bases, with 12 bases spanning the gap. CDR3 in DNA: TGTGCCAGGCAGGGATGGAGTCAGCCCCAGCATTTT. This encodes CARQGWSQPQHF.

CDR3 protein: CASSLRSSEYTDTQYF. DNA for the CDR3: TGTGCCAGCAGCCTTCGGTCTAGCGAGTACACAGATACGCAGTATTTT. The chain is built from TRBV9 and TRBJ2-3, with D possibly being TRBD2 (6 bases). The CDR3 sequence is 16 residues long. Germline assignment: CDR1 SGDLS and CDR2 YYNGEE. V was trimmed by 4 bases and J by 2 bases, leaving 17 bases between them.

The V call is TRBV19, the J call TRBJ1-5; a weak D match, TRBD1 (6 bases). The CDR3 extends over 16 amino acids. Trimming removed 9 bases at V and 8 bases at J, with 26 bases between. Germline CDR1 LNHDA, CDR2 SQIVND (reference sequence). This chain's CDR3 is CASSYERGSPYEPQHF. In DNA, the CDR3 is TGTGCCAGCAGTTACGAGAGGGGGAGCCCCTACGAGCCCCAGCATTTT.

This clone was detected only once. CDR3 in DNA: TGTGCCAGCAGCAATAGGGGATCAGGGGACTCATGCTTAGATACGCAGTATTTT. Translation gives CASSNRGSGDSCLDTQYF. V usage is TRBV21-1 and J usage is TRBJ2-3. TRBV21-1 is a known pseudogene. The CDR3 is 18 residues long.

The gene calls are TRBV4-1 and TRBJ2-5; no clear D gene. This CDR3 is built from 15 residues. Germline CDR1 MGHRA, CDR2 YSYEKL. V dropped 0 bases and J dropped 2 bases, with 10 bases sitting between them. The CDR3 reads CASSQDRQAQETQYF. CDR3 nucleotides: TGCGCCAGCAGCCAAGATAGGCAGGCTCAAGAGACCCAGTACTTC.

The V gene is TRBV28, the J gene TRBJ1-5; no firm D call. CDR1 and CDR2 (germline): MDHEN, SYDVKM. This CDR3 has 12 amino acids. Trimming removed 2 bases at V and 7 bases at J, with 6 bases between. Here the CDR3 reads CASSLVVQPQHF. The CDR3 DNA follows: TGTGCCAGCAGTTTAGTTGTCCAGCCCCAGCATTTT.

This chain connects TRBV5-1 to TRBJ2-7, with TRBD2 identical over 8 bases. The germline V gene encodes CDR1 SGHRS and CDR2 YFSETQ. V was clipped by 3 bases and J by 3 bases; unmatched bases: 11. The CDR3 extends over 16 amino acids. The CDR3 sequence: CASSSRRSGSLYEQYF. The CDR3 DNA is TGCGCCAGCAGCTCCCGTCGGAGCGGGAGCCTCTACGAGCAGTACTTC.

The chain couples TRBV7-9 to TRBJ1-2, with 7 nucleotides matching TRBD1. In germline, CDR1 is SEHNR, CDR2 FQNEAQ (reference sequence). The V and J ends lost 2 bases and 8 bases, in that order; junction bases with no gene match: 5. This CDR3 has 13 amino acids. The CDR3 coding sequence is TGTGCCAGCAGCTTAACAGGGGTGGAGGGCTACACCTTC. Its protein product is CASSLTGVEGYTF.

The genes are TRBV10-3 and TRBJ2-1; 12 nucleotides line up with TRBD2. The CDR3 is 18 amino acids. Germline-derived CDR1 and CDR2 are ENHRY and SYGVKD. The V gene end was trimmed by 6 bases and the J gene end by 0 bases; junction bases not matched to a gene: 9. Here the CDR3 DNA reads TGTGCCATCAGGATGACTAGCGGGAGAGGGGTCTCCTACAATGAGCAGTTCTTC. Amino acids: CAIRMTSGRGVSYNEQFF.

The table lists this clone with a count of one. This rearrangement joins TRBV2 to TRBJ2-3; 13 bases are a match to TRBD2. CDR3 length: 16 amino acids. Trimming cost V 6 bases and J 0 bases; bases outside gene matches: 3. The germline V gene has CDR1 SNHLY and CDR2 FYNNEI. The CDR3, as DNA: TGTGCCAGCAGGGCACTAGCGGGGGGGAGCACAGATACGCAGTATTTT. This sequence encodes CASRALAGGSTDTQYF.

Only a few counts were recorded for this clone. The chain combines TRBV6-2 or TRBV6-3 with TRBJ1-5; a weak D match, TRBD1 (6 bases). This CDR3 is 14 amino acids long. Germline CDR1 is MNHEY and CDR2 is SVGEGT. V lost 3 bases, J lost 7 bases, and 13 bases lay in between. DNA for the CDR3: TGTGCCAGCAGTTATGGACAGTTTCGCCAGCCCCAGCATTTT. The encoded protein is CASSYGQFRQPQHF.

CDR3 amino acids: CASSQPGSGNTIYF. CDR3 nucleotide sequence: TGTGCCAGCAGCCAGCCGGGATCGGGAAACACCATATATTTT. The V gene is TRBV7-8, the J gene TRBJ1-3; D unresolved. The CDR3 spans 14 residues. Trimming took off 5 bases at V and 4 bases at J, with 12 bases between the two ends. The V gene's germline CDR1 is SGHVS and CDR2 FQNEAQ.

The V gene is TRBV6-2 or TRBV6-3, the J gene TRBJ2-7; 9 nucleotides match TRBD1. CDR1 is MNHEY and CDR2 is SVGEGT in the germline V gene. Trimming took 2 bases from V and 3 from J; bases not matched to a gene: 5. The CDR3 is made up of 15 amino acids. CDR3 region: CASSYPGQGYYEQYF. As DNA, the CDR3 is TGTGCCAGCAGTTACCCCGGACAGGGGTACTACGAGCAGTACTTC.